This TCR beta chain was observed in a study of T cell changes during pregnancy in multiple sclerosis. Sequencing used immunoSEQ multiplex PCR; TCRdb keeps in-frame clones, though not all of them. In the table there are 120,000 or so clones, roughly 92% of which are singletons. V gave up 6 bases and J gave up 0 bases; unmatched junction bases: 4. Germline V gives CDR1 SGHVS, CDR2 FQNEAQ. This CDR3 comprises 15 residues. In its sample, this clone was seen a few times. The rearrangement uses TRBV7-8 and TRBJ2-2; 7 bases match TRBD1. This sequence was found in a female donor with multiple sclerosis, enrolled in a pregnancy study. The sequences come from peripheral blood, collected before pregnancy. The CDR3, as DNA: TGTGCCAGCAGGGTTACAGGGGCGAACACCGGGGAGCTGTTTTTT. Translating gives CASRVTGANTGELFF.